Presented here are 14 T cell receptor beta chains from one specimen sequenced in a study of cytomegalovirus exposure and HLA in healthy donors. Generated by immunoSEQ multiplex PCR, the TCRdb table keeps only in-frame clones and is missing some. The table records around 200,000 clones, roughly four fifths of them present only once. The sample consisted of PBMCs. Every receptor here comes from a woman between 18 and 29 years old in good health and CMV-seropositive.

The V call is TRBV7-2, the J call TRBJ2-1; D is unresolved. This CDR3 contains 14 residues. V lost 2 bases and J 4 bases, leaving 9 bases between the germline ends. From germline, CDR1 is SGHTA and CDR2 FQGNSA. The CDR3 reads CASSLYGQYNEQFF. The CDR3 DNA follows: TGTGCCAGCAGCTTATATGGGCAATACAATGAGCAGTTCTTC. The entire variable domain, with the rest obtained from reference TRBV7-2 and TRBJ2-1, is as follows: GAGVSQSPSNKVTEKGKDVELRCDPISGHTALYWYRQSLGQGLEFLIYFQGNSAPDKSGLPSDRFSAERTGGSVSTLTIQRTQQEDSAVYLCASSLYGQYNEQFFGPGTRLTVL.

V is TRBV4-2 and J is TRBJ1-3, with D maybe TRBD1 (5 bases). The length of the CDR3 is 17 residues. Trimming left V 0 bases short and J 0 bases short, with 12 bases between. Per germline, CDR1 LGHNA and CDR2 YNFKEQ. The DNA of the CDR3 is TGTGCCAGCAGCCAAGAAGGTGCAGGGTCCTCTGGAAACACCATATATTTT. Translating it yields CASSQEGAGSSGNTIYF.

This chain joins TRBV5-4 and TRBJ1-3; tentatively, D is TRBD1 (6 bases). Trimming left V 3 bases short and J 7 bases short, with 11 bases between. Germline lookup yields CDR1 SGHNT and CDR2 YYREEE (reference sequence). The CDR3 totals 13 residues. The CDR3 region has the DNA TGTGCCAGCAGCTCCGACAGGTGGAACACCATATATTTT. Translated, it gives CASSSDRWNTIYF.

This chain joins TRBV9 and TRBJ2-7; 11 nucleotides agree with TRBD2. With 3 bases clipped from V and 0 bases from J, the junction kept 5 bases outside the gene matches. Germline V gene sequence: CDR1 SGDLS, CDR2 YYNGEE. The CDR3 contains 16 residues. DNA for the CDR3: TGTGCCAGCAGCGAAGGGACTAGCGGTTTCTCCTACGAGCAGTACTTC. This gives the protein CASSEGTSGFSYEQYF.

This rearrangement joins TRBV28 to TRBJ1-4, with 9 bases fitting TRBD1. After removal of 7 bases from V and 7 bases from J, the junction contained 10 bases not matched to a gene. The CDR3 covers 15 residues. Germline V CDR1 and CDR2: MDHEN, SYDVKM. The CDR3 region is CASTVLGTGPEKLFF. In nucleotides, the CDR3 is TGTGCCAGCACCGTCCTGGGGACAGGGCCTGAAAAACTGTTTTTT. Using reference TRBV28 and TRBJ1-4 for the parts outside the CDR3, the full variable domain is DVKVTQSSRYLVKRTGEKVFLECVQDMDHENMFWYRQDPGLGLRLIYFSYDVKMKEKGDIPEGYSVSREKKERFSLILESASTNQTSMYLCASTVLGTGPEKLFFGSGTQLSVL.

Only one count was recorded for this clone. Its ends do not fully match the called genes, so a read error is possible. The chain employs TRBV5-1 and TRBJ2-7; no reliable D call. The germline CDR1 and CDR2 sequences are SGHRS and YFSETQ. The CDR3 totals 13 residues. For the CDR3, the DNA is TGCGCCAGCAGCCCTTCTACCTCCTTCGAGCAGTACTTC. Its protein product is CASSPSTSFEQYF.

This clone came up a few times. The V and J genes are TRBV2 and TRBJ1-5; perhaps TRBD1 as D (6 bases). CDR1 and CDR2 (germline): SNHLY, FYNNEI. The CDR3 has 14 amino acids. V gave up 1 base and J gave up 7 bases, with 11 bases separating them. The CDR3 bases are TGTGCCAGCAGTGAAGAGCGGGGGCACCAGCCCCAGCATTTT. This encodes CASSEERGHQPQHF.

The chain joins TRBV6-5 to TRBJ2-4; 12 nucleotides agree with TRBD2. This CDR3 is 15 amino acids long. With V trimmed by 6 bases and J by 6 bases, 6 bases remained unmatched. Germline loops: CDR1 MNHEY, CDR2 SVGAGI. The CDR3, as DNA: TGTGCCAGCAGCCGACTAGCGGGGGAGACAAACATTCAGTACTTC. Translation: CASSRLAGETNIQYF.

V usage is TRBV7-8 and J usage is TRBJ1-2; 9 nucleotides match TRBD1. Germline trimming cut 2 bases from V and 8 bases from J; bases unmatched to any gene: 3. Germline V gene lookup returns CDR1 SGHVS and CDR2 FQNEAQ. The CDR3 has 13 residues. CDR3: CASSLIDRGGYTF. CDR3 bases: TGTGCCAGCAGCTTAATCGACAGGGGGGGCTACACCTTC. The entire variable domain, with the rest obtained from reference TRBV7-8 and TRBJ1-2, is as follows: GAGVSQSPRYKVAKRGQDVALRCDPISGHVSLFWYQQALGQGPEFLTYFQNEAQLDKSGLPSDRFFAERPEGSVSTLKIQRTQQEDSAVYLCASSLIDRGGYTFGSGTRLTVV.

The chain has TRBV28 and TRBJ1-1; 7 bases align to TRBD1. The CDR3 is 12 residues long. Germline-derived CDR1 and CDR2 are MDHEN and SYDVKM. With V trimmed by 8 bases and J by 2 bases, 2 bases remained unmatched. The chain's CDR3 is CASGTVNTEAFF. The CDR3 DNA follows: TGTGCCAGCGGGACAGTTAACACTGAAGCTTTCTTT.

The chain has TRBV7-6 and TRBJ1-1; 7 nucleotides match TRBD1. The V segment lost 4 bases and the J segment 6 bases; nucleotides outside the gene matches: 5. Germline V lookup: CDR1 SGHVS, CDR2 FNYEAQ. The CDR3 is 13 residues long. The DNA of the CDR3 is TGTGCCAGCAGCTACAGGGGAATCGCTGAAGCTTTCTTT. Protein sequence: CASSYRGIAEAFF.

The V gene is TRBV6-1, the J gene TRBJ2-7; 8 positions agree with TRBD2. Germline values: CDR1 MNHNS, CDR2 SASEGT. The J segment lost 5 bases and the V segment lost 5 bases, leaving 5 bases of the junction unmatched. The CDR3 totals 13 residues. The CDR3 DNA is TGTGCCAGCAGTTATGTAGCGGGGAACGAGCAGTACTTC. Protein: CASSYVAGNEQYF.

The CDR3 DNA follows: TGTGCCAGCAGCGTAGGGACTAGCGGTTATACTAGCACAGATACGCAGTATTTT. This translates into CASSVGTSGYTSTDTQYF. The chain recombines TRBV9 with TRBJ2-3, with TRBD2 matching over 10 bases. With 0 bases clipped from V and 0 bases from J, the junction kept 7 bases outside the gene matches. Germline V lookup: CDR1 SGDLS, CDR2 YYNGEE. CDR3 size: 18 residues.

J is TRBJ2-3 and V is TRBV6-5; tentative D call: TRBD2 (7 bases). The CDR3 has 15 amino acids. The ends were cut back, 10 bases at V and 2 bases at J, with 19 bases in the middle. Germline lookup yields CDR1 MNHEY and CDR2 SVGAGI. CDR3 sequence reads: CATNRGGHPTDTQYF. The CDR3 DNA is TGTGCCACCAACCGCGGGGGCCATCCCACAGATACGCAGTATTTT.